Presented here are 9 T cell receptor beta chains from one specimen sequenced in a study of blood T cell repertoires in COVID-19. Profiling relied on immunoSEQ multiplex PCR, and the TCRdb table lists in-frame clones only, not all of them. The data contain around 91,000 clones, roughly 78% of them singletons. The sequencing input was peripheral blood. The origin of the receptors is a woman aged 80 or over with active or convalescent COVID-19.

CDR3 protein: CASSSARGETQYF. The CDR3 DNA follows: TGTGCCAGCAGCTCAGCCCGGGGGGAGACCCAGTACTTC. The rearrangement uses TRBV7-2 and TRBJ2-5; TRBD2 is a possible D gene (6 bases). Per germline, CDR1 SGHTA and CDR2 FQGNSA. Trimming took off 4 bases at V and 5 bases at J, with 11 bases between the two ends. The CDR3 is made up of 13 amino acids.

The V and J genes are TRBV12-5 and TRBJ1-2; D not certain. This CDR3 comprises 15 residues. Germline V gives CDR1 LGHNT, CDR2 FRNRAP. Trimming cost V 6 bases and J 5 bases, with 19 bases left between them. CDR3 DNA: TGTGCTAGTGGCCGGGGTGGAAAACGGATTTATGGCTACACCTTC. Its translation: CASGRGGKRIYGYTF.

The chain links TRBV5-1 to TRBJ2-3; TRBD2 matches 9 bases. This CDR3 comprises 17 residues. CDR1 SGHRS and CDR2 YFSETQ come from the germline V gene. Losses at the gene ends were 0 bases for V and 3 bases for J; bases not matched to a gene: 8. CDR3 amino acids: CASSLGLSGRLTDTQYF. The CDR3 nucleotides read TGCGCCAGCAGCTTGGGACTGAGCGGGAGGCTTACAGATACGCAGTATTTT. The full variable domain, rest sourced from reference TRBV5-1 and TRBJ2-3, is KAGVTQTPRYLIKTRGQQVTLSCSPISGHRSVSWYQQTPGQGLQFLFEYFSETQRNKGNFPGRFSGRQFSNSRSEMNVSTLELGDSALYLCASSLGLSGRLTDTQYFGPGTRLTVL.

Here the CDR3 reads CASSLDWSAGNSYNEQFF. CDR3 nucleotides: TGTGCCAGCAGCTTAGATTGGTCTGCGGGAAATTCCTACAATGAGCAGTTCTTC. This chain connects TRBV11-2 to TRBJ2-1, with D possibly TRBD2 on 6 matching bases. The length of the CDR3 is 18 residues. Germline CDR1 SGHAT, CDR2 FQNNGV. V was trimmed by 0 bases and J by 1 base, leaving 16 bases between them.

The genes are TRBV18 and TRBJ2-7; no firm D call. The CDR3 sequence is 14 residues long. The germline V and J ends were trimmed by 3 bases and 5 bases, with 14 bases remaining between them. CDR1 is KGHSH and CDR2 is LQKENI in the germline V gene. The CDR3 spells CASSPLLRLDEQYF. CDR3 coding DNA: TGTGCCAGCTCACCGCTGCTGAGACTTGACGAGCAGTACTTC. Supplemented by reference TRBV18 and TRBJ2-7, the full variable domain reads NAGVMQNPRHLVRRRGQEARLRCSPMKGHSHVYWYRQLPEEGLKFMVYLQKENIIDESGMPKERFSAEFPKEGPSILRIQQVVRGDSAAYFCASSPLLRLDEQYFGPGTRLTVT.

This clone has more than one count but fewer than ten. The rearrangement uses TRBV6-5 and TRBJ2-3, with TRBD1 identical over 9 bases. CDR1 is MNHEY and CDR2 is SVGAGI in the germline V gene. The CDR3 totals 15 residues. V was clipped by 5 bases and J by 6 bases; unmatched bases: 9. CDR3 coding DNA: TGTGCCAGCAGTCCCGACAGGGGGACCTTTGATACGCAGTATTTT. Its translation is CASSPDRGTFDTQYF.

V usage is TRBV7-2 and J usage is TRBJ2-7; 8 bases agree with TRBD2. This CDR3 is built from 15 residues. The germline CDR1 and CDR2 sequences are SGHTA and FQGNSA. The trim removed 2 bases at V and 10 bases at J, leaving 13 bases unmatched. The chain's CDR3 is CASSLSFALAEAQYF. For the CDR3, the DNA is TGTGCCAGCAGCTTAAGTTTTGCACTAGCGGAGGCCCAGTACTTC.

V usage is TRBV27 and J usage is TRBJ1-1; D is uncertain. V was cut by 2 bases and J by 1 base, with 8 bases left in between. The length of the CDR3 is 14 residues. The V gene's germline CDR1 is MNHEY and CDR2 SMNVEV (reference sequence). The CDR3 coding sequence is TGTGCCAGCAGTTTACGGCGGGGGAACACTGAAGCTTTCTTT. Translating it yields CASSLRRGNTEAFF.

This chain connects TRBV11-2 to TRBJ2-2; 12 bases match TRBD2. Germline CDR1 is SGHAT and CDR2 is FQNNGV. The trim removed 5 bases at V and 0 bases at J, leaving 10 bases unmatched. The CDR3 is made up of 19 amino acids. The DNA for the CDR3 is TGTGCCAGCAGCCGGGGGGTAGGGACTAGCGGGTCGAACACCGGGGAGCTGTTTTTT. Translating gives CASSRGVGTSGSNTGELFF. The full variable domain, in which reference TRBV11-2 and TRBJ2-2 provide the parts outside the CDR3, is EAGVAQSPRYKIIEKRQSVAFWCNPISGHATLYWYQQILGQGPKLLIQFQNNGVVDDSQLPKDRFSAERLKGVDSTLKIQPAKLEDSAVYLCASSRGVGTSGSNTGELFFGEGSRLTVL.